This record looks at one TCR beta chain sequence and its context. What it binds is unknown. This record comes from a study of cytomegalovirus exposure and HLA in healthy donors. The study's findings and limits: When the data were analyzed later, several of the most significant clusters appeared to be linked to common viral pathogens. Within a later analysis, the majority of CMV-associated TCR beta chains appeared HLA-restricted.

Trimming pared 6 bases from V and 4 bases from J, leaving 11 bases between. The germline gives CDR1 WSHSY, CDR2 SAAADI. This CDR3 contains 13 residues. PCR amplification relied on 60 Vbeta primers (plus 13 Jbeta primers). The assay was immunoSEQ multiplex PCR, and TCRdb's table has in-frame clones only and misses some. Here the sample spans tens of thousands of clones, approximately 82% being singletons. This TCR was recovered from a man in his 70s in good health and CMV-seropositive. The rearrangement links TRBV10-2 to TRBJ2-3, with D possibly being TRBD2 (5 bases). Material: PBMCs. The CDR3 loop reads CASRPSGADTQYF. The CDR3 coding sequence is TGCGCCAGCAGACCAAGCGGAGCAGATACGCAGTATTTT.